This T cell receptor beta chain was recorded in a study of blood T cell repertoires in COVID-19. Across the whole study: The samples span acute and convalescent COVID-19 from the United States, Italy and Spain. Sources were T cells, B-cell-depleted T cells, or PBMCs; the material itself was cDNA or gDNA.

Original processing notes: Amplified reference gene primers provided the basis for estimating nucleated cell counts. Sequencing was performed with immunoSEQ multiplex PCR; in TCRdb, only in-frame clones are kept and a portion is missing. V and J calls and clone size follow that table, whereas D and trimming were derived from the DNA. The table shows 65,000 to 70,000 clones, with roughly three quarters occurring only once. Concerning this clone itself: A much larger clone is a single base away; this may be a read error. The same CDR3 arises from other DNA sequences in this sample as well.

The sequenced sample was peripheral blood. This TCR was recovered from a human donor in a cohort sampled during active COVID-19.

CDR3 residues: CASSLDNGEQFF. As DNA, the CDR3 is TGCGCCAGTAGCTTGGATAACGGTGAGCAGTTCTTC. The gene calls are TRBV5-1 and TRBJ2-1; D is unresolved. From germline, CDR1 is SGHRS and CDR2 YFSETQ. The CDR3 runs to 12 residues.